What follows are 18 T cell receptor beta chains derived from one specimen sequenced in a study of blood T cell repertoires in COVID-19. The table came from immunoSEQ multiplex PCR; TCRdb's copy has only in-frame clones and leaves some out. Of about 150,000 clones detected, around nine tenths appear once; the ten largest clones hold over 8.5%. Sequences were obtained from peripheral blood. Source of these receptors: a woman aged 50 to 60 with active or convalescent COVID-19.

The chain couples TRBV5-1 to TRBJ2-7; D is undetermined. This CDR3 is built from 15 residues. V lost 0 bases and J lost 2, with 12 bases in between. Germline loops: CDR1 SGHRS, CDR2 YFSETQ. CDR3 sequence (DNA): TGCGCCAGCAGCTTGGTTCGCGATTCTGCCTACGAGCAGTACTTC. It specifies CASSLVRDSAYEQYF.

This clone appeared a few times. The chain couples TRBV19 to TRBJ2-7, with D unclear. This CDR3 is 14 amino acids long. From germline, CDR1 is LNHDA and CDR2 SQIVND (reference sequence). V was pared by 1 base and J by 0 bases, with 7 bases between. The CDR3 DNA follows: TGTGCCAGTAGTATAGTGTCAGGCTCCTACGAGCAGTACTTC. The encoded protein is CASSIVSGSYEQYF.

The chain has TRBV15 and TRBJ2-3; the match to TRBD2 covers 11 bases. V lost 5 bases, J lost 0 bases, and 10 bases stayed unmatched. The CDR3 sequence is 18 residues long. Germline values: CDR1 LNHNV, CDR2 YYDKDF (reference sequence). The CDR3 DNA is TGTGCCACCAGCGCTAGCGGGAGGAGGAGCTCTAGCACAGATACGCAGTATTTT. Protein sequence: CATSASGRRSSSTDTQYF.

The rearrangement uses TRBV2 and TRBJ1-6, with a possible D match to TRBD1 (6 bases). Looked up from germline, CDR1 is SNHLY and CDR2 is FYNNEI. Trimming removed 6 bases at V and 4 bases at J, with 13 bases between. This CDR3 has 15 residues. DNA for the CDR3: TGTGCCAGCAGGACCTCACAGGGATATAATTCACCCCTCCACTTT. Its translation is CASRTSQGYNSPLHF.

V is TRBV28 and J is TRBJ1-4; TRBD1 might be the D (6 bases). Looked up from germline, CDR1 is MDHEN and CDR2 is SYDVKM. CDR3 size: 15 residues. V lost 6 bases, J lost 3 bases, and 14 bases lay in between. CDR3 protein: CASRPTGSANEKLFF. The CDR3, as DNA: TGTGCCAGCAGGCCAACAGGGTCCGCTAATGAAAAACTGTTTTTT.

This clone occurred once. The chain carries TRBV10-2 and TRBJ1-1; perhaps TRBD1 as D (5 bases). This CDR3 is built from 13 residues. Trimming left V 4 bases short and J 4 bases short, with 10 bases between. Germline V gene sequence: CDR1 WSHSY, CDR2 SAAADI. CDR3 loop: CASSAGKPTEAFF. The CDR3 nucleotides read TGCGCCAGCAGTGCAGGGAAGCCCACTGAAGCTTTCTTT.

This rearrangement joins TRBV7-9 to TRBJ1-1, with TRBD1 identical over 8 bases. The CDR3 is 18 amino acids. CDR1 is SEHNR and CDR2 is FQNEAQ in the germline V gene (reference sequence). Germline trimming cut 4 bases from V and 2 bases from J; bases unmatched to any gene: 15. The CDR3 reads CASSSQGAWGLNNTEAFF. CDR3 DNA sequence: TGTGCCAGCAGCTCCCAGGGGGCCTGGGGGCTAAACAACACTGAAGCTTTCTTT.

The J gene is TRBJ1-5, the V gene TRBV7-9; a weak D match, TRBD1 (6 bases). The CDR3 runs 16 residues. Trimming took off 3 bases at V and 0 bases at J, with 12 bases between the two ends. Germline V gives CDR1 SEHNR, CDR2 FQNEAQ (reference sequence). The CDR3 loop is CASSLDSSSSNQPQHF. The CDR3 DNA reads as TGTGCCAGCAGCTTGGACAGCTCAAGTAGCAATCAGCCCCAGCATTTT.

The rearrangement uses TRBV9 and TRBJ2-7; D possibly corresponds to TRBD2 (5 bases). Germline CDR1 SGDLS, CDR2 YYNGEE. The CDR3 runs to 14 residues. The V and J ends lost 0 bases and 0 bases respectively, with 7 bases between them. This CDR3 reads CASSVERASYEQYF. In DNA form, the CDR3 reads TGTGCCAGCAGCGTAGAGAGGGCCTCCTACGAGCAGTACTTC.

This chain connects TRBV20-1 to TRBJ2-1; the D is unclear. The V gene lost 5 bases and the J gene lost 8 bases, with 10 bases spanning the gap. Germline V gene sequence: CDR1 DFQATT, CDR2 SNEGSKA (reference sequence). The CDR3 contains 11 residues. The chain's CDR3 is CSAPRLHEQFF. The CDR3 DNA reads TGCAGTGCTCCCCGACTCCATGAGCAGTTCTTC.

V usage is TRBV14 and J usage is TRBJ2-7; a weak D match, TRBD2 (7 bases). The CDR3 runs 18 residues. Looked up from germline, CDR1 is SGHDN and CDR2 is FVKESK. Deletions cut 4 bases from V and 0 bases from J, with 22 bases between. CDR3 protein: CASSPDRGAGTLSYEQYF. CDR3 bases: TGTGCCAGCAGCCCGGACCGGGGGGCAGGAACCCTCTCCTACGAGCAGTACTTC. Full variable domain (outside the CDR3, taken from reference TRBV14 and TRBJ2-7): EAGVTQFPSHSVIEKGQTVTLRCDPISGHDNLYWYRRVMGKEIKFLLHFVKESKQDESGMPNNRFLAERTGGTYSTLKVQPAELEDSGVYFCASSPDRGAGTLSYEQYFGPGTRLTVT.

This chain links TRBV5-1 with TRBJ2-4; 8 bases are shared with TRBD2. After removal of 4 bases from V and 8 bases from J, the junction contained 8 bases not matched to a gene. CDR1 and CDR2 from the germline V gene are SGHRS and YFSETQ. The CDR3 is 14 amino acids. The CDR3 nucleotides read TGCGCCAGCAGCCAAAGCGGGGGTCTAGACATTCAGTACTTC. Amino acid sequence: CASSQSGGLDIQYF.

This chain uses TRBV7-8 with TRBJ1-3; 7 bases line up with TRBD1. The CDR3 covers 16 residues. J gave up 0 bases and V 1 base, and 3 bases lay outside the gene matches. In germline, CDR1 is SGHVS, CDR2 FQNEAQ. The CDR3 region is CASSLGQGFSGNTIYF. CDR3 DNA sequence: TGTGCCAGCAGCTTAGGACAGGGCTTCTCTGGAAACACCATATATTTT.

The chain has TRBV4-1 and TRBJ2-7; a weak D match, TRBD2 (6 bases). Trimming stripped 4 bases from V and 6 bases from J, with 22 bases between. Germline CDR1 and CDR2: MGHRA and YSYEKL. The CDR3 length is 16 residues. As DNA, the CDR3 is TGCGCCAGCAGCCCGATGCCGGGAGTGGTTTCATCCGAGCAGTACTTC. It is translated as CASSPMPGVVSSEQYF.

The genes are TRBV25-1 and TRBJ2-2; 10 positions match TRBD2. Per germline, CDR1 MGHDK and CDR2 SYGVNS. The CDR3 spans 14 residues. The trim removed 7 bases at V and 6 bases at J, leaving 5 bases unmatched. The CDR3 spells CASTLAGAAGELFF. The CDR3 bases are TGTGCCAGCACCCTAGCGGGGGCCGCCGGGGAGCTGTTTTTT.

This chain joins TRBV2 and TRBJ2-7; 11 bases are shared with TRBD1. Germline CDR1 and CDR2: SNHLY and FYNNEI. J was trimmed by 2 bases and V by 4 bases; bases with no gene match: 4. The CDR3 is 15 amino acids. The chain's CDR3 is CASSGGQGVTYEQYF. In DNA, the CDR3 is TGTGCCAGCAGTGGGGGACAGGGGGTGACCTACGAGCAGTACTTC.

CDR3 region: CASSLAPGANVLTF. CDR3 DNA sequence: TGTGCCAGCAGCCTGGCTCCTGGGGCCAACGTCCTGACTTTC. This rearrangement joins TRBV3-1 (or the pseudogene TRBV3-2) to TRBJ2-6; D unclear. Trimming took off 4 bases at V and 2 bases at J, with 6 bases between the two ends. Germline-derived CDR1 and CDR2 are LGHDT and YNNKEL (reference sequence). The CDR3 spans 14 residues.

V is TRBV12-3 or TRBV12-4 and J is TRBJ1-3; D gene ambiguous. Trimming pared 6 bases from V and 1 base from J, leaving 7 bases between. The CDR3 length is 13 residues. CDR3 DNA sequence: TGTGCCAGCAGGGTCCTATCTGGAAACACCATATATTTT. Amino acids: CASRVLSGNTIYF.